This T cell receptor (beta chain) was retrieved from a study of blood T cell repertoires in COVID-19. As for the study in general: Samples of COVID-19 (acute and convalescent) were obtained from the United States, Italy and Spain.

CDR3 length: 13 amino acids. J was trimmed by 2 bases and V by 7 bases; bases with no gene match: 4. The authors' processing: Researchers report that nucleated cell counts were estimated from reference gene primer amplification. Only in-frame clones appear in the TCRdb table, and some are missing; sequencing was by immunoSEQ multiplex PCR. V, J and clone size are taken as reported in that table, and D and trimming were inferred from the DNA itself. The table records 40,000 or so clones, around 87% of them present only once. The specimen sequenced was peripheral blood. The chain uses TRBV12-3 or TRBV12-4 and TRBJ2-7; 8 bases fit TRBD2. This TCR was recovered from a man in his fifties or sixties with active COVID-19. Written as DNA, the CDR3 is TGTGCCAGCAACCGGGGGGGAGCCTACGAGCAGTACTTC. Translated, it gives CASNRGGAYEQYF.